The T cell receptor beta chain described here comes from a study of blood T cell repertoires in COVID-19. Study-level background: Sample material is recorded as cDNA or gDNA derived from T cells, B-cell-depleted T cells, or PBMCs.

This clone was counted once. Germline trimming cut 6 bases from V and 10 bases from J; bases unmatched to any gene: 5. The CDR3 consists of 11 residues. Germline CDR1 reads MDHEN; CDR2 reads SYDVKM. Original handling: Reference gene primers were amplified, and this amplification served to estimate nucleated cell counts. Clones were sequenced by immunoSEQ multiplex PCR, and TCRdb holds only the in-frame ones, with some missing. V and J calls and clone size are those listed in that table; D and trimming were worked out from the DNA. In the table there are over 150,000 clones, 80% to 90% of which are singletons.

This TCR was sampled from a human donor in a cohort sampled during active COVID-19. Material for sequencing was peripheral blood. The chain joins TRBV28 to TRBJ2-5; TRBD1 matches at 7 bases. CDR3 loop: CASRARGYQYF. The CDR3 coding sequence is TGTGCCAGCAGGGCCAGGGGGTACCAGTACTTC. Filled out from reference TRBV28 and TRBJ2-5, the complete variable domain reads DVKVTQSSRYLVKRTGEKVFLECVQDMDHENMFWYRQDPGLGLRLIYFSYDVKMKEKGDIPEGYSVSREKKERFSLILESASTNQTSMYLCASRARGYQYFGPGTRLLVL.